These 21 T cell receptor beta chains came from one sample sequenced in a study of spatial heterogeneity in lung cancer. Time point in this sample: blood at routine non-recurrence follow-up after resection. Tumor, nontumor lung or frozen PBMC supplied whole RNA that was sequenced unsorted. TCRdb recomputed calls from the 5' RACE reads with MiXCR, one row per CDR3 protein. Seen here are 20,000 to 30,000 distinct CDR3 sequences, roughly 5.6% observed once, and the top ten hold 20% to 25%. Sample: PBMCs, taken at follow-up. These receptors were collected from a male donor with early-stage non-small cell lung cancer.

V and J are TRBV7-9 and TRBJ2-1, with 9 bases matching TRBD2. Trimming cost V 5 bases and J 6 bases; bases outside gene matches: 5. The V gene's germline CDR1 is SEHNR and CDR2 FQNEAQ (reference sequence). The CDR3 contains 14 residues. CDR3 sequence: CASSASSGVNEQFF. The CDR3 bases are TGTGCCAGCAGCGCTTCTAGCGGGGTCAATGAGCAGTTCTTC.

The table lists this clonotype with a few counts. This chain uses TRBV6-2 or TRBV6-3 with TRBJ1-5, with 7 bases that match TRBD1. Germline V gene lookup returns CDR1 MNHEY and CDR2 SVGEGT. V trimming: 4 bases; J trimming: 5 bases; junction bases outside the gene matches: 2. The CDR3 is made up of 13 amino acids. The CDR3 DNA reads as TGTGCCAGCAGTTCGACAGGGCATCAGCCCCAGCATTTT. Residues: CASSSTGHQPQHF.

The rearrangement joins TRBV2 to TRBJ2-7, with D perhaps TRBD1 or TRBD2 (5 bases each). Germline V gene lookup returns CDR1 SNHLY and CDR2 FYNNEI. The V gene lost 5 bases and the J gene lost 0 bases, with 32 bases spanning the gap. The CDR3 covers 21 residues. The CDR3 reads CASSTLEIAIWGSGSSYEQYF. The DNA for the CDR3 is TGTGCCAGCAGTACTCTAGAAATCGCGATCTGGGGTTCAGGGAGCTCCTACGAGCAGTACTTC.

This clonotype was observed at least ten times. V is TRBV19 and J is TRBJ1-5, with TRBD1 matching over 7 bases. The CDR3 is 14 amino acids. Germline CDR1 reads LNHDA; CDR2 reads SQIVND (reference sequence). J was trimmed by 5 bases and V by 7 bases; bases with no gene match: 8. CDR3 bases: TGTGCCAGTACCCCGGGACAGCGATATCAGCCCCAGCATTTT. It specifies CASTPGQRYQPQHF.

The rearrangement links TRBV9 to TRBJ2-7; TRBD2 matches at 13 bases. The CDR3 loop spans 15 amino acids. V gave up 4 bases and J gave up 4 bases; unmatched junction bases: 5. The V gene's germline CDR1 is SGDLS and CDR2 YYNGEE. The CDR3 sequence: CASSPQTSGGYEQYF. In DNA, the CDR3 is TGTGCCAGCAGCCCCCAGACTAGCGGGGGGTACGAGCAGTACTTC.

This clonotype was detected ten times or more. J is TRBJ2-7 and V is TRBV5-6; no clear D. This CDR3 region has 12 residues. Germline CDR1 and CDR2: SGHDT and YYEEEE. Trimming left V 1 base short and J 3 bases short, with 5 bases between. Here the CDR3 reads CASSLNLYEQYF. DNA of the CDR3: TGTGCCAGCAGCTTGAACCTCTACGAGCAGTACTTC.

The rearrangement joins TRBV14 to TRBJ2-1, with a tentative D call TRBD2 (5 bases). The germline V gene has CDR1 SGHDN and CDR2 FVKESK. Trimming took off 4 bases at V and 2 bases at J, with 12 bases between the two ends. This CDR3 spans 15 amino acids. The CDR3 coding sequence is TGTGCCAGCAGCCCCCAGCGGATCCCCTACAATGAGCAGTTCTTC. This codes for CASSPQRIPYNEQFF.

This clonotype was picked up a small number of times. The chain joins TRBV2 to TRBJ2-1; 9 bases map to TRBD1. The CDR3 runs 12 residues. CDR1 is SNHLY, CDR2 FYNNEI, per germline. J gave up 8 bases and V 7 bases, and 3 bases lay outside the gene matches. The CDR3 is CASIRTGDEQFF. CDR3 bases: TGTGCCAGCATTAGGACAGGGGATGAGCAGTTCTTC.

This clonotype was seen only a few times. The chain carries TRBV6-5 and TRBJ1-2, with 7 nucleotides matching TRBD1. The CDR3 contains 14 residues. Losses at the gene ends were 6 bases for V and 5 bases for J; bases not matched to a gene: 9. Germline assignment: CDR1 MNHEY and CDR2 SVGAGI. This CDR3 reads CASRTQGRGYGYTF. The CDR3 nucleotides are TGTGCCAGCAGGACACAGGGGAGGGGATATGGCTACACCTTC.

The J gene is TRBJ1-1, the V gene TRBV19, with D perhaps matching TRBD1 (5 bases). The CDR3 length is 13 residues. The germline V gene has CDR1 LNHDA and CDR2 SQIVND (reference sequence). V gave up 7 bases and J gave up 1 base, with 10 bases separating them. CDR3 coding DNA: TGTGCCAGTACGAGGGGACGGAACACTGAAGCTTTCTTT. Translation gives CASTRGRNTEAFF.

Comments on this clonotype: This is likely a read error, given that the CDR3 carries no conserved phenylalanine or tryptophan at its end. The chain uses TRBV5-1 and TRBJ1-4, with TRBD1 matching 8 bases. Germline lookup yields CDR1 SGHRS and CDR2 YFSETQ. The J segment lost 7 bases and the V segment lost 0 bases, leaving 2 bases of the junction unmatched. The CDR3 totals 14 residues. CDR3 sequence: CASSLDRGTEKLFS. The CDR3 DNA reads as TGCGCCAGCAGCTTGGACAGGGGGACTGAAAAACTGTTTTCT.

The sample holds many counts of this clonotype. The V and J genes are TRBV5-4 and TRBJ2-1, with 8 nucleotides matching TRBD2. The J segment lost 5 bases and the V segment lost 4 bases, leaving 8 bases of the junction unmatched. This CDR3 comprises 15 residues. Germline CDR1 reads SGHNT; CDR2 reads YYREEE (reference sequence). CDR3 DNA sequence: TGTGCCAGCAGCCCTGAGCGGGAGCCCCACAATGAGCAGTTCTTC. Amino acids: CASSPEREPHNEQFF.

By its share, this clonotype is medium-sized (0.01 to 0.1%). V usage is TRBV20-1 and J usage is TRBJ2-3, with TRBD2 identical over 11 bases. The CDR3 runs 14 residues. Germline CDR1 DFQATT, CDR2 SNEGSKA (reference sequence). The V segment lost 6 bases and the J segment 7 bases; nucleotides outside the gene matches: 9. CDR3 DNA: TGCAGTGCAGAAGGACTAGCGGGCATCTATACGCAGTATTTT. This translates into CSAEGLAGIYTQYF.

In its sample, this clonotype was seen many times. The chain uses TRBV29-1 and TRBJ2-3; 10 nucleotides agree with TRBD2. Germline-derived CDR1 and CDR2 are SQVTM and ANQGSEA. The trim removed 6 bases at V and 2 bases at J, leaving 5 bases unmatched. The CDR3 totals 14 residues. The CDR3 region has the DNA TGCAGCGTGTCTAGCGGGGGCCCCACAGATACGCAGTATTTT. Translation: CSVSSGGPTDTQYF.

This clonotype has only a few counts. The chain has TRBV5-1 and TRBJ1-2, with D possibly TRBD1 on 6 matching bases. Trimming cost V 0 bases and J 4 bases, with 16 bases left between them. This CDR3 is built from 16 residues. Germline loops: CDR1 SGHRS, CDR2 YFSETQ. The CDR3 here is CASSLASGAAGYGYTF. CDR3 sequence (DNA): TGCGCCAGCAGCTTGGCCTCGGGGGCGGCCGGCTATGGCTACACCTTC.

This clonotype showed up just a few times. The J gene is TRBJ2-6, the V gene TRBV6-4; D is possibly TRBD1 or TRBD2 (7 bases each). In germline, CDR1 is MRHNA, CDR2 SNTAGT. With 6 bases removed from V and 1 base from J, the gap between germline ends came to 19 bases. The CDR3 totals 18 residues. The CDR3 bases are TGTGCCAGCAGCGCCAGGGGGGGGATACAATCTGGGGCCAACGTCCTGACTTTC. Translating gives CASSARGGIQSGANVLTF.

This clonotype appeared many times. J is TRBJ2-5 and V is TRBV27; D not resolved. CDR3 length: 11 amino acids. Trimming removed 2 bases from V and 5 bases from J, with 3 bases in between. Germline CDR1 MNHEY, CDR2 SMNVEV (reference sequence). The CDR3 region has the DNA TGTGCCAGCAGTTTAGGGGAGACCCAGTACTTC. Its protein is CASSLGETQYF.

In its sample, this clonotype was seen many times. CDR3 amino acids: CASSIWDRSSGNTIYF. The CDR3 DNA is TGTGCCAGCAGCATATGGGACAGATCCTCTGGAAACACCATATATTTT. V is TRBV9 and J is TRBJ1-3; 7 positions match TRBD1. V lost 4 bases, J lost 0 bases, and 7 bases stayed unmatched. The CDR3 runs 16 residues. In germline, CDR1 is SGDLS, CDR2 YYNGEE.

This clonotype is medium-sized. The DNA for the CDR3 is TGTGCCATCAGTGAGCCCGCCGGGACTAGCGGCACCCGTAGGCAAGAGACCCAGTACTTC. Protein product: CAISEPAGTSGTRRQETQYF. V is TRBV10-3 and J is TRBJ2-5; 11 bases line up with TRBD2. The CDR3 has 20 residues. Trimming removed 2 bases from V and 2 bases from J; junction bases left unmatched: 16. Germline CDR1 reads ENHRY; CDR2 reads SYGVKD.

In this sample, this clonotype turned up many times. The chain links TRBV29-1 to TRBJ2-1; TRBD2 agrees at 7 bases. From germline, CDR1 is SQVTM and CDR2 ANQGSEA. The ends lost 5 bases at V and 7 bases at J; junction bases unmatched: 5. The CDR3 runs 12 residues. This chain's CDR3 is CSVKRDGNEQFF. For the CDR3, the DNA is TGCAGCGTTAAGCGGGATGGGAATGAGCAGTTCTTC.

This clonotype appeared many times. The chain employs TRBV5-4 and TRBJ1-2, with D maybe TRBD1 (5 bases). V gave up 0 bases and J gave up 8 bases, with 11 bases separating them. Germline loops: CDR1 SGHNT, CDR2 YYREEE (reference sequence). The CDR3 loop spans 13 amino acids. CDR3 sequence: CASSLVDRSGYTF. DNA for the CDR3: TGTGCCAGCAGCTTGGTAGACAGATCGGGCTACACCTTC.